These T cell receptor beta chains were read from a single sample in a study of blood T cell repertoires in COVID-19. Profiled with immunoSEQ multiplex PCR; TCRdb holds only in-frame clones, not every one. The repertoire holds about 160,000 clones, with about 81% as singletons. The sequenced sample consisted of peripheral blood. These TCRs come from a man between 60 and 70 years old with active or convalescent COVID-19. The CDR3 runs from the conserved cysteine through the conserved F or W. The order of the fields is D gene, clone size, V gene, J gene, CDR3 DNA, CDR3 protein. D genes are given only for firm matches. Expanded clones are given a class, and other clones once, few, many or no size at all.

D gene: NA; clone size: NA; V gene: TRBV5-1; J gene: TRBJ2-7; CDR3 DNA: TGCGCCAGCAGCTTGGCGGGAGTCTACTCCTACGAGCAGTACTTC; CDR3 protein: CASSLAGVYSYEQYF
D gene: NA; clone size: NA; V gene: TRBV12-3/TRBV12-4; J gene: TRBJ2-4; CDR3 DNA: TGTGCCAGCAGTTTGGCTCTGCACATTCAGTACTTC; CDR3 protein: CASSLALHIQYF
D gene: NA; clone size: NA; V gene: TRBV20-1; J gene: TRBJ1-5; CDR3 DNA: TGCAGTGCTAGTTCCGGATACGGGAGCAATCAGCCCCAGCATTTT; CDR3 protein: CSASSGYGSNQPQHF
D gene: NA; clone size: NA; V gene: TRBV14; J gene: TRBJ1-3; CDR3 DNA: TGTGCCAGCAGCCAACGTACACCTCCCTCTGGAAACACCATATATTTT; CDR3 protein: CASSQRTPPSGNTIYF
D gene: NA; clone size: NA; V gene: TRBV19; J gene: TRBJ2-3; CDR3 DNA: TGTGCCAGTACTGGTCAGGCCCGCACAGATACGCAGTATTTT; CDR3 protein: CASTGQARTDTQYF
D gene: NA; clone size: NA; V gene: TRBV7-9; J gene: TRBJ2-1; CDR3 DNA: TGTGCCAGCAGCTTCGGCGGGGCGGGCAATGAGCAGTTCTTC; CDR3 protein: CASSFGGAGNEQFF
D gene: NA; clone size: NA; V gene: TRBV18; J gene: TRBJ2-3; CDR3 DNA: TGTGCCAGCTCACCAGGGACTCGCACAGATACGCAGTATTTT; CDR3 protein: CASSPGTRTDTQYF
D gene: NA; clone size: NA; V gene: TRBV21-1; J gene: TRBJ1-2; CDR3 DNA: TGTGCCAGCAGCCACTTACAAGGAGCTAACTATGGCTACACCTTC; CDR3 protein: CASSHLQGANYGYTF
D gene: NA; clone size: NA; V gene: TRBV7-9; J gene: TRBJ2-7; CDR3 DNA: TGTGCCAGCAGCTTAGTACAAATTTCGGGTACGAAGCAGTACTTC; CDR3 protein: CASSLVQISGTKQYF
D gene: TRBD1; clone size: NA; V gene: TRBV3-1/TRBV3-2; J gene: TRBJ1-1; CDR3 DNA: TGTGCCAGCAGCCAAGTCTCAGGGGGGACTGAAGCTTTCTTT; CDR3 protein: CASSQVSGGTEAFF
D gene: TRBD2; clone size: NA; V gene: TRBV3-1/TRBV3-2; J gene: TRBJ2-4; CDR3 DNA: TGTGCCAGCAGCCAAGTTGGACTAGCGGGAGCCCCCTTCCAGTACTTC; CDR3 protein: CASSQVGLAGAPFQYF
D gene: NA; clone size: NA; V gene: TRBV19; J gene: TRBJ1-2; CDR3 DNA: TGTGCCAGTAGAGAACAGGGAGTGGACTATGGCTACACCTTC; CDR3 protein: CASREQGVDYGYTF
D gene: NA; clone size: NA; V gene: TRBV6-5; J gene: TRBJ1-4; CDR3 DNA: TGTGCCAGCAGGCCACGGGGGAGGGCTAATGAAAAACTGTTTTTT; CDR3 protein: CASRPRGRANEKLFF
D gene: NA; clone size: few; V gene: TRBV19; J gene: TRBJ2-7; CDR3 DNA: TGTGCCAGTTATGGGGGGTACGAGCAGTACTTC; CDR3 protein: CASYGGYEQYF
D gene: NA; clone size: NA; V gene: TRBV2; J gene: TRBJ1-1; CDR3 DNA: TGTGCCAGCAGTGAGATTATGGCGGGGGAGACTGAAGCTTTCTTT; CDR3 protein: CASSEIMAGETEAFF
D gene: TRBD1; clone size: NA; V gene: TRBV10-3; J gene: TRBJ2-7; CDR3 DNA: TGTGCCACCCACGCCGGGACAGGGGACTACGAGCAGTACTTC; CDR3 protein: CATHAGTGDYEQYF
D gene: NA; clone size: NA; V gene: TRBV4-1; J gene: TRBJ2-7; CDR3 DNA: TGCGCCAGCAGCCAAGATAGCGGTTACGAGCAGTACTTC; CDR3 protein: CASSQDSGYEQYF
D gene: NA; clone size: NA; V gene: TRBV27; J gene: TRBJ1-1; CDR3 DNA: TGTGCCAGCAGCAGAGTTGGGGAGGACACTGAAGCTTTCTTT; CDR3 protein: CASSRVGEDTEAFF
D gene: TRBD1; clone size: NA; V gene: TRBV28; J gene: TRBJ2-1; CDR3 DNA: TGTGCCAGCAGTAGACAGGGGTTGATCTATGAGCAGTTCTTC; CDR3 protein: CASSRQGLIYEQFF
D gene: TRBD1; clone size: few; V gene: TRBV12-3/TRBV12-4; J gene: TRBJ2-7; CDR3 DNA: TGTGCCAGCAGTGTACAGGGGCTCGAGTACTTC; CDR3 protein: CASSVQGLEYF
D gene: TRBD1; clone size: NA; V gene: TRBV5-1; J gene: TRBJ1-4; CDR3 DNA: TGCGCCAGCAGGAGACAGGGGTCTGAAAAACTGTTTTTT; CDR3 protein: CASRRQGSEKLFF
D gene: TRBD2; clone size: NA; V gene: TRBV5-4; J gene: TRBJ2-2; CDR3 DNA: TGTGCCAGCAGCTTTGCGGGAGTGGGGACCGGGGAGCTGTTTTTT; CDR3 protein: CASSFAGVGTGELFF
D gene: TRBD1; clone size: NA; V gene: TRBV19; J gene: TRBJ1-5; CDR3 DNA: TGTGCCAGTAGTACGGGACAGGGCGATCAGCCCCAGCATTTT; CDR3 protein: CASSTGQGDQPQHF
D gene: NA; clone size: NA; V gene: TRBV29-1; J gene: TRBJ1-4; CDR3 DNA: TGCAGCGCCGTTGGCCAGTCGAATGAAAAACTGTTTTTT; CDR3 protein: CSAVGQSNEKLFF
D gene: NA; clone size: NA; V gene: TRBV23-1; J gene: TRBJ1-2; CDR3 DNA: TGCGCCAGCGTACAGGGAGACTCGCATGGCTACACCTTC; CDR3 protein: CASVQGDSHGYTF
D gene: NA; clone size: NA; V gene: TRBV14; J gene: TRBJ2-1; CDR3 DNA: TGTGCCAGCTCGAGGATGGCGGATTACAATGAGCAGTTCTTC; CDR3 protein: CASSRMADYNEQFF
D gene: TRBD2; clone size: once; V gene: TRBV24-1; J gene: TRBJ2-7; CDR3 DNA: TGTGCCACCAGTGACGGTAGCGGGGACATCTCCGAGCAGTACTTC; CDR3 protein: CATSDGSGDISEQYF
D gene: TRBD1; clone size: NA; V gene: TRBV9; J gene: TRBJ1-2; CDR3 DNA: TGTGCCAGCAGCGTAGGAAACAGGGGGCCCTATGGCTACACCTTC; CDR3 protein: CASSVGNRGPYGYTF
D gene: NA; clone size: NA; V gene: TRBV28; J gene: TRBJ2-3; CDR3 DNA: TGTGCCAGCAGCACCCTTGGGACAATCCGAGGCACAGATACGCAGTATTTT; CDR3 protein: CASSTLGTIRGTDTQYF
D gene: NA; clone size: NA; V gene: TRBV25-1; J gene: TRBJ2-5; CDR3 DNA: TGTGCCAGCAGTGAATGGCAGGGAGGTTTGGAGACCCAGTACTTC; CDR3 protein: CASSEWQGGLETQYF
D gene: NA; clone size: NA; V gene: TRBV7-9; J gene: TRBJ1-1; CDR3 DNA: TGTGCCAGCATCTTCGGGGCGGGGAGCACTGAAGCTTTCTTT; CDR3 protein: CASIFGAGSTEAFF
D gene: TRBD1; clone size: NA; V gene: TRBV5-1; J gene: TRBJ2-7; CDR3 DNA: TGCGCCAGCAGACAGGGGAGCGACGAGCAGTACTTC; CDR3 protein: CASRQGSDEQYF
D gene: NA; clone size: NA; V gene: TRBV3-1/TRBV3-2; J gene: TRBJ1-2; CDR3 DNA: TGTGCCAGCACCCAGGGAGGGGCTAAACCTAACTATGGCTACACCTTC; CDR3 protein: CASTQGGAKPNYGYTF
D gene: TRBD1; clone size: NA; V gene: TRBV13; J gene: TRBJ1-6; CDR3 DNA: TGTGCCAGCAGCCCCGCGGGACAGAGGAATTCACCCCTCCACTTT; CDR3 protein: CASSPAGQRNSPLHF
D gene: NA; clone size: NA; V gene: TRBV28; J gene: TRBJ2-7; CDR3 DNA: TGTGCCAGCAGTTTAGTTAATGAGCAGTACTTC; CDR3 protein: CASSLVNEQYF